These T cell receptor beta chains were read from a single sample in a study of cytomegalovirus exposure and HLA in healthy donors. The method was immunoSEQ multiplex PCR; TCRdb's version includes in-frame clones alone and lacks a portion of them. The table has approximately 100,000 clones, around four fifths seen once. Sequenced sample: PBMCs. The receptors come from a man aged 50 to 59 in good health and CMV-seronegative. The conserved cysteine and the conserved F or W are not part of the CDR3 here. D genes are given only for firm matches.

j_call d_call v_call cdr3_aa
TRBJ1-3 NA TRBV11-3 ASSPDGGLGNTIY
TRBJ2-5 NA TRBV10-3 AITPDQETQY
TRBJ2-1 TRBD1 TRBV5-4 ASSSPGQGANEQF
TRBJ2-3 TRBD2 TRBV5-1 ASSLDGTSGGTDTQY
TRBJ2-2 NA TRBV19 ASKRVDGELF
TRBJ1-5 NA TRBV2 ASSGEGDQPQH
TRBJ2-2 TRBD1 TRBV6-6 ASSLTGPGELF
TRBJ1-3 NA TRBV7-6 ASSPTSGNSGNTIY
TRBJ1-2 NA TRBV29-1 SVEPTGYGYT
TRBJ1-2 NA TRBV7-2 ASSPTGNYGYT
TRBJ2-7 NA TRBV11-2 ASSPPTYEQY
TRBJ2-5 TRBD1 TRBV6-1 ASSRGQGLAQY
TRBJ1-2 TRBD1 TRBV6-4 ASRETGAAGYGYT
TRBJ1-2 NA TRBV5-1 ASSPEGRVYGYT
TRBJ1-1 NA TRBV5-1 ASSLALAGETEAF
TRBJ1-4 NA TRBV2 ASKGGLGEKLF
TRBJ2-7 TRBD2 TRBV7-3 ASSLSGGPYEQY
TRBJ1-5 TRBD1 TRBV2 ASKQQGINQPQH
TRBJ2-5 TRBD2 TRBV9 ASSPTSGGEETQY
TRBJ2-6 TRBD1 TRBV2 ASRRDRAAGANVLT
TRBJ2-7 NA TRBV7-2 ASSLRTVYEQY
TRBJ1-5 NA TRBV6-5 ASIVKIYSNQPQH
TRBJ2-3 NA TRBV5-1 ASSLRSLRDTQY
TRBJ2-1 TRBD2 TRBV7-3 ASSLKLAGANEQF
TRBJ2-7 TRBD1 TRBV18 ASSAGTGGSYEQY
TRBJ1-6 TRBD1 TRBV15 ATSPGQGGSPLH
TRBJ2-5 TRBD1 TRBV6-5 ASSYSDRKETQY
TRBJ2-1 NA TRBV6-4 ASSDSYRPEEQF
TRBJ1-2 TRBD1 TRBV6-1 ASSQDRVRANYGYT